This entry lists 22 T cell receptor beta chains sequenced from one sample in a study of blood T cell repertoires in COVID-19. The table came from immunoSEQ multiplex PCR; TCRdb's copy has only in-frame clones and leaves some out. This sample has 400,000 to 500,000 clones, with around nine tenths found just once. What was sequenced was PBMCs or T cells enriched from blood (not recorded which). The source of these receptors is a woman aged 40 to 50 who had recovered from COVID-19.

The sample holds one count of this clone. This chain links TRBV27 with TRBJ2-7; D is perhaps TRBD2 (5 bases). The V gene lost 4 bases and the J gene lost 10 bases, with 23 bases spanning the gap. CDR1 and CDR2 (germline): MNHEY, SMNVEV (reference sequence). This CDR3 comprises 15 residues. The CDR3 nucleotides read TGTGCCAGCAGTTCAGGACTTTCGAGGACGCGAGCACAGTACTTC. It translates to CASSSGLSRTRAQYF.

CDR3 in DNA: TGTGCCAGCAGCAGCGGGATTTCCCTTGAAGCTTTCTTT. Its protein product is CASSSGISLEAFF. This chain uses TRBV7-9 with TRBJ1-1, with D hard to call. The CDR3 covers 13 residues. Trimming shortened V by 5 bases and J by 7 bases, and 14 bases separated the two germline ends. Germline V gene data show CDR1 as SEHNR and CDR2 as FQNEAQ (reference sequence).

CDR3 bases: TGTGCCAGCAGCGGTAACGGACAGGGTCGAGAAAAACTGTTTTTT. Protein: CASSGNGQGREKLFF. The chain uses TRBV9 and TRBJ1-4; 8 bases agree with TRBD1. J was trimmed by 8 bases and V by 3 bases; bases with no gene match: 9. Per germline, CDR1 SGDLS and CDR2 YYNGEE. CDR3 length equals 15 residues.

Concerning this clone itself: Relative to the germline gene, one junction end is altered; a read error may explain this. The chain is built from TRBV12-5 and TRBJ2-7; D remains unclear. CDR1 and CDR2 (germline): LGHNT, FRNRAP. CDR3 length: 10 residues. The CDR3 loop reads CASGIDMPHF. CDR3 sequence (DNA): TGTGCTAGTGGTATTGACATGCCCCACTTC.

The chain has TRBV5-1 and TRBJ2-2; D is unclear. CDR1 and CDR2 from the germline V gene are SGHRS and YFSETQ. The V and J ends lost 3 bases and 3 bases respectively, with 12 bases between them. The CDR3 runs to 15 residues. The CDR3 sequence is CASSSTAMYTGELFF. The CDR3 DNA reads TGCGCCAGCAGCTCGACTGCAATGTACACCGGGGAGCTGTTTTTT.

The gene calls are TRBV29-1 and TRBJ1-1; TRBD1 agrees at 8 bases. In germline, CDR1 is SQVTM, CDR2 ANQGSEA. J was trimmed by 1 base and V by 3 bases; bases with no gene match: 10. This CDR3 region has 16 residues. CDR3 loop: CSVDTWTGRTNTEAFF. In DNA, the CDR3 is TGCAGCGTTGACACCTGGACAGGGAGGACGAACACTGAAGCTTTCTTT.

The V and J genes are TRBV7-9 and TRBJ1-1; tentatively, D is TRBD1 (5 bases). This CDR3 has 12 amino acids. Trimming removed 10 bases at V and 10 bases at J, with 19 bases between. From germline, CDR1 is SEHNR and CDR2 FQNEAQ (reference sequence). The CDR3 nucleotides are TGTGCCACGAGTCGGGGGACCCCTGGAGCTTTCTTT. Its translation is CATSRGTPGAFF.

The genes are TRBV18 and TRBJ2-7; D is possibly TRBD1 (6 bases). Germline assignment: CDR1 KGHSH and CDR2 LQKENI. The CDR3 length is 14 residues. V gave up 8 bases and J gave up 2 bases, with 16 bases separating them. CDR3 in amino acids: CASQSLAGAYEQYF. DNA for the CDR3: TGTGCCAGCCAGTCCCTGGCAGGGGCCTACGAGCAGTACTTC.

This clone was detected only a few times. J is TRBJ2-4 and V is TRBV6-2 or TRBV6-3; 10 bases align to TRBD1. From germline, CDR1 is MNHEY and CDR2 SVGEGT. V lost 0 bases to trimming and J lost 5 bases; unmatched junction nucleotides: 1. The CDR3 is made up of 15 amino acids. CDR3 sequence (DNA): TGTGCCAGCAGTTACTCTGACAGGGGGCAAAACATTCAGTACTTC. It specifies CASSYSDRGQNIQYF.

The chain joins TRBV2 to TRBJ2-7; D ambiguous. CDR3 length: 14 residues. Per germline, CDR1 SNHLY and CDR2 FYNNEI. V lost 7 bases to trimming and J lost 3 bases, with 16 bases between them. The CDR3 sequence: CASMESRTIYEQYF. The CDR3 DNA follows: TGTGCCAGCATGGAGTCCCGCACCATCTACGAGCAGTACTTC.

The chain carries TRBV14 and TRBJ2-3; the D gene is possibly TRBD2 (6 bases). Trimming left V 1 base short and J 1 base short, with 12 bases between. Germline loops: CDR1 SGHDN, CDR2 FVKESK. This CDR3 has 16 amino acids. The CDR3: CASSQALGGRTDTQYF. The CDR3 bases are TGTGCCAGCAGCCAAGCGCTTGGAGGGCGCACAGATACGCAGTATTTT.

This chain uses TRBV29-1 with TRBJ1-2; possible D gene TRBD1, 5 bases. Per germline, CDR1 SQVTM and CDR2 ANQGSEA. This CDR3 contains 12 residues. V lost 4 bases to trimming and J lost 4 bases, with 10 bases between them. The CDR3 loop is CSVVGTLYGYTF. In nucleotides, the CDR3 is TGCAGCGTTGTTGGGACTCTCTATGGCTACACCTTC.

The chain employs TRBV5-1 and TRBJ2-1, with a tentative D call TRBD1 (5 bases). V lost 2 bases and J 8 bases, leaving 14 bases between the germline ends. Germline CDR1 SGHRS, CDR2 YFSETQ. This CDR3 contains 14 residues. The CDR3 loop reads CASSFTAGSHEQFF. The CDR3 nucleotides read TGCGCCAGCAGCTTTACCGCAGGGTCCCATGAGCAGTTCTTC. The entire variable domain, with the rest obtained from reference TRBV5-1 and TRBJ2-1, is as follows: KAGVTQTPRYLIKTRGQQVTLSCSPISGHRSVSWYQQTPGQGLQFLFEYFSETQRNKGNFPGRFSGRQFSNSRSEMNVSTLELGDSALYLCASSFTAGSHEQFFGPGTRLTVL.

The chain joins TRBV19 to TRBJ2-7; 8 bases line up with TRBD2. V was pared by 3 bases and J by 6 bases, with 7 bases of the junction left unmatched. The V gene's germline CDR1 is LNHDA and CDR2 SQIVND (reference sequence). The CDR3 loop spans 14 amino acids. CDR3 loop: CASSIKRESLEQYF. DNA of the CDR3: TGTGCCAGTAGTATCAAGCGGGAGAGTCTCGAGCAGTACTTC. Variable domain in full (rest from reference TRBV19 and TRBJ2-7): DGGITQSPKYLFRKEGQNVTLSCEQNLNHDAMYWYRQDPGQGLRLIYYSQIVNDFQKGDIAEGYSVSREKKESFPLTVTSAQKNPTAFYLCASSIKRESLEQYFGPGTRLTVT.

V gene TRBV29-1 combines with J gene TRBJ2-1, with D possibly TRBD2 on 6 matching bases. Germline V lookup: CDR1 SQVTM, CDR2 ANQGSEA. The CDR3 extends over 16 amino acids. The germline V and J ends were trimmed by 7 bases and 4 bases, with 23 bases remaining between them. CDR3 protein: CSADPWAGPGYNEQFF. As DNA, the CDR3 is TGCAGCGCCGACCCCTGGGCGGGACCAGGGTACAATGAGCAGTTCTTC.

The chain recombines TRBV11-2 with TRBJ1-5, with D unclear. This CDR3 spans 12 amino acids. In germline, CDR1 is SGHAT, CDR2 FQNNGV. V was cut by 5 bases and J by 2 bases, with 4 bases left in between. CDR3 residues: CASSPGNQPQHF. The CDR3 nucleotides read TGTGCCAGCAGCCCCGGCAATCAGCCCCAGCATTTT.

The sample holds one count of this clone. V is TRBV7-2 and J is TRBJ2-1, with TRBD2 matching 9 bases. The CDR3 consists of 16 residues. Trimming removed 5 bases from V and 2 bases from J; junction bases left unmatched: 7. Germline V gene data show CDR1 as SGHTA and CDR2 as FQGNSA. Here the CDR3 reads CASSQGLAITYNEQFF. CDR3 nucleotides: TGTGCCAGCAGCCAAGGACTAGCGATCACCTACAATGAGCAGTTCTTC.

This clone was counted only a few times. The CDR3 nucleotides are TGTGCCAGCAGACCGACAGGGGGCGCCACTGAAGCTTTCTTT. It encodes CASRPTGGATEAFF. The chain is built from TRBV27 and TRBJ1-1; 10 bases are shared with TRBD1. The CDR3 sequence is 14 residues long. Germline CDR1 MNHEY, CDR2 SMNVEV (reference sequence). Unmatched junction bases numbered 5, after V lost 6 bases and J lost 4 bases.

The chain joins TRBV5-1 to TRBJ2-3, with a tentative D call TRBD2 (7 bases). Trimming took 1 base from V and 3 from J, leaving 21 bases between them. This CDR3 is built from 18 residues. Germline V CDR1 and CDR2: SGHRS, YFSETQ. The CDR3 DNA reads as TGCGCCAGCAGCTTGTTGGGACCGGGGGGCCGACGAACAGATACGCAGTATTTT. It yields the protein CASSLLGPGGRRTDTQYF.

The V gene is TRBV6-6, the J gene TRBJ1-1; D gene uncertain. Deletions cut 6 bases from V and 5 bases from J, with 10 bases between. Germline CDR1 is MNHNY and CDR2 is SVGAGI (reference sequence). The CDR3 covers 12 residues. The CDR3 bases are TGTGCCAGCAGACCTGAGGGAACTGAAGCTTTCTTT. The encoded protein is CASRPEGTEAFF.

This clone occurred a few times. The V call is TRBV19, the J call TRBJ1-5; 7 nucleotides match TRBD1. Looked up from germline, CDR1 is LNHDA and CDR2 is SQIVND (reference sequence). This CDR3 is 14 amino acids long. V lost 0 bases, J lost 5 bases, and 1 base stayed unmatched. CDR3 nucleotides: TGTGCCAGTAGTATAGACAGGGGGTATCAGCCCCAGCATTTT. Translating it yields CASSIDRGYQPQHF.

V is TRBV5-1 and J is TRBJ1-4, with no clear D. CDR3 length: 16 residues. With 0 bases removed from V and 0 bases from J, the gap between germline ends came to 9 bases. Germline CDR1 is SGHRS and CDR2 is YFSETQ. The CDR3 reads CASSLASRTTNEKLFF. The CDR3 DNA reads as TGCGCCAGCAGCTTGGCCTCGCGAACAACTAATGAAAAACTGTTTTTT.